These 10 T cell receptor beta chains share one sample of origin, sequenced in a study of blood T cells in healthy people across ages (dated by TCRdb to the mid-2010s). The method was 5' RACE. This sample was sequenced with an Illumina HiSeq 2500. A second PCR of roughly 7 to 11 cycles was performed with a sample-barcoded 5' primer and a J-beta primer mix. In TCRdb, the public reads were trimmed at Q25 with fastp and aligned with MiXCR, with productive beta chains retained. Merged by CDR3 protein, the rows form single entries marked with the most common genes and DNA. The sample has about 760,000 distinct CDR3 sequences on record, roughly 56% of them singletons. In total, the top ten clones hold roughly 25% of the sample. The sample comprised blood. The source of these receptors is a man aged 40-50 years in good health.

In this sample, this clonotype turned up a few times. This rearrangement joins TRBV4-3 to TRBJ2-3; 7 nucleotides agree with TRBD2. Trimming took 4 bases from V and 2 from J; bases not matched to a gene: 9. Germline CDR1 and CDR2: LGHNA and YSLEER. CDR3 size: 16 residues. Written as DNA, the CDR3 is TGCGCCAGCAGCCTCAGTCCAGCGGGAAACACAGATACGCAGTATTTT. Protein product: CASSLSPAGNTDTQYF.

The genes are TRBV20-1 and TRBJ2-1; 7 bases align to TRBD2. Per germline, CDR1 DFQATT and CDR2 SNEGSKA (reference sequence). V lost 5 bases to trimming and J lost 3 bases; unmatched junction nucleotides: 10. CDR3 length: 15 amino acids. Here the CDR3 reads CSAPLAGGHYNEQFF. The DNA for the CDR3 is TGCAGTGCTCCATTAGCGGGCGGACACTACAATGAGCAGTTCTTC.

V gene TRBV28 combines with J gene TRBJ2-1; TRBD1 matches at 7 bases. The junction had 1 base not matched to a gene; V was cut back by 0 bases and J by 2 bases. The germline V gene encodes CDR1 MDHEN and CDR2 SYDVKM. The CDR3 sequence is 15 residues long. Here the CDR3 DNA reads TGTGCCAGCAGTTTATGGCAGGGGGCCTACAATGAGCAGTTCTTC. This codes for CASSLWQGAYNEQFF.

Regarding this clonotype: The junction differs from germline at one of its ends, possibly a read error. The chain joins TRBV28 to TRBJ2-4, with a tentative D call TRBD2 (5 bases). CDR3 size: 15 residues. Germline CDR1 reads MDHEN; CDR2 reads SYDVKM. CDR3 nucleotides: TGTGCCAACAGTTCACACCCGGGGAAGGCGGACATTCAGTACTTC. Amino acid sequence: CANSSHPGKADIQYF.

The chain couples TRBV7-3 to TRBJ2-2, with D hard to call. The CDR3 extends over 14 amino acids. Trimming removed 5 bases from V and 5 bases from J, with 12 bases in between. Germline V CDR1 and CDR2: SGHTA, FQGTGA. The chain's CDR3 is CASSPKTTTGELFF. The CDR3, as DNA: TGTGCCAGCAGCCCCAAGACCACTACCGGGGAGCTGTTTTTT.

The genes are TRBV12-3 or TRBV12-4 and TRBJ1-1, with D possibly matching TRBD1 (5 bases). The CDR3 is 11 amino acids. V gave up 1 base and J gave up 11 bases, with 8 bases separating them. CDR3 nucleotide sequence: TGTGCCAGCAGTTTAGGGGCAGGGGCTTTCTTT. Translation gives CASSLGAGAFF.

This clonotype was detected a few times. The chain employs TRBV14 and TRBJ2-3; tentative D call: TRBD2 (6 bases). Germline CDR1 reads SGHDN; CDR2 reads FVKESK. This CDR3 is built from 16 residues. Trimming cost V 4 bases and J 0 bases, with 14 bases left between them. The CDR3 sequence is CASSPLAAGSTDTQYF. The CDR3 DNA sequence: TGTGCCAGCAGCCCCTTAGCGGCGGGTAGCACAGATACGCAGTATTTT.

CDR3 region: CASSVGAGISTNEQFF. DNA of the CDR3: TGTGCCAGCAGCGTAGGTGCAGGGATTTCAACCAATGAGCAGTTCTTC. The rearrangement links TRBV9 to TRBJ2-1; D may be TRBD1 (5 bases). The CDR3 has 16 residues. Germline V gene sequence: CDR1 SGDLS, CDR2 YYNGEE. V lost 0 bases to trimming and J lost 6 bases, with 16 bases between them. The variable domain in full, with the rest retrieved from reference TRBV9 and TRBJ2-1, is DSGVTQTPKHLITATGQRVTLRCSPRSGDLSVYWYQQSLDQGLQFLIQYYNGEERAKGNILERFSAQQFPDLHSELNLSSLELGDSALYFCASSVGAGISTNEQFFGPGTRLTVL.

CDR3 protein: CASSPFGLAAGYEQYF. DNA of the CDR3: TGTGCCAGCAGCCCATTTGGGCTAGCGGCTGGCTACGAGCAGTACTTC. The genes are TRBV3-1 and TRBJ2-4, with 7 bases that match TRBD2. The J call may be faulty, since TRBJ2-7 better matches the DNA end. Looked up from germline, CDR1 is LGHDT and CDR2 is YNNKEL (reference sequence). The CDR3 consists of 16 residues.

V and J are TRBV11-3 and TRBJ2-7; 7 nucleotides agree with TRBD2. Germline CDR1 SGHNT, CDR2 YENEEA. The CDR3 is 11 residues long. With V trimmed by 7 bases and J by 7 bases, 4 bases remained unmatched. The chain's CDR3 is CASNGAGEQYF. The DNA for the CDR3 is TGTGCCAGCAATGGAGCGGGAGAGCAGTACTTC.